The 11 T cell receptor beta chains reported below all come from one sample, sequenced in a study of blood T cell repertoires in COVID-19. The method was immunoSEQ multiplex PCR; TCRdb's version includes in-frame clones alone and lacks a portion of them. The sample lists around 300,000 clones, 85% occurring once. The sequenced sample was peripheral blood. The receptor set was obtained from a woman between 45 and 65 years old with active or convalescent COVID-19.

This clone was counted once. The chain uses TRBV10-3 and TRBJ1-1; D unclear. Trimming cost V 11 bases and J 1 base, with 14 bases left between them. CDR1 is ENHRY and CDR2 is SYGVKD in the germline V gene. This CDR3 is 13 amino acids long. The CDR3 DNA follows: TGTGCCTTAAAAGGAGGAGGGAACACTGAAGCTTTCTTT. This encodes CALKGGGNTEAFF.

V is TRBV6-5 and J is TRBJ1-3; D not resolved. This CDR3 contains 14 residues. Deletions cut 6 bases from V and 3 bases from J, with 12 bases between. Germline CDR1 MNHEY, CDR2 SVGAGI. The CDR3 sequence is CASSLTLLGNTIYF. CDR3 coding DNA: TGTGCCAGCAGCCTAACACTACTTGGAAACACCATATATTTT.

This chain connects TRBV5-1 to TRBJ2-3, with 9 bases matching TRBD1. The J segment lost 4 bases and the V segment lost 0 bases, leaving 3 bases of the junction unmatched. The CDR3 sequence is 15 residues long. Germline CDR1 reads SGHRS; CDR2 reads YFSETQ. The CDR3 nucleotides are TGCGCCAGCAGCTTGGTAGGGACAGGGTCAGATACGCAGTATTTT. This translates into CASSLVGTGSDTQYF. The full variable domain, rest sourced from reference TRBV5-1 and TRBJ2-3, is KAGVTQTPRYLIKTRGQQVTLSCSPISGHRSVSWYQQTPGQGLQFLFEYFSETQRNKGNFPGRFSGRQFSNSRSEMNVSTLELGDSALYLCASSLVGTGSDTQYFGPGTRLTVL.

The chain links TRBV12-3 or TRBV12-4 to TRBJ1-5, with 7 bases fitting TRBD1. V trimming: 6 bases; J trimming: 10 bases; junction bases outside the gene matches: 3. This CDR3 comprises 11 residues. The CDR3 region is CASSYRGPQHF. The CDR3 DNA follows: TGTGCCAGCAGCTACAGGGGCCCCCAGCATTTT.

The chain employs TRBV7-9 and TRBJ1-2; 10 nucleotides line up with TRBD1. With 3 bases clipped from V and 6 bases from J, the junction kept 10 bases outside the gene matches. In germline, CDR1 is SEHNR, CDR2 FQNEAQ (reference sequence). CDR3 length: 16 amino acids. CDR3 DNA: TGTGCCAGCAGCTTTTCCTCCCCTGGGACAGGGGATGGCTACACCTTC. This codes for CASSFSSPGTGDGYTF.

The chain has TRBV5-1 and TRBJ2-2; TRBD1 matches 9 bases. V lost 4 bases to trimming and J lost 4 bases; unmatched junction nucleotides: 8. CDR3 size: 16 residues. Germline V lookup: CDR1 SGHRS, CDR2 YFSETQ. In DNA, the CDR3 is TGCGCCAGCAGCCAGGCACAGGGGGCTAGCACCGGGGAGCTGTTTTTT. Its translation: CASSQAQGASTGELFF.

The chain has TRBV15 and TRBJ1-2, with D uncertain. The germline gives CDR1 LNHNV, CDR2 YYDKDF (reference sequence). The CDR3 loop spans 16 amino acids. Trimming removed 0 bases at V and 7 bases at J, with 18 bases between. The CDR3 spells CATSRDRRGEIGGYTF. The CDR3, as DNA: TGTGCCACCAGCAGAGATCGACGGGGAGAGATCGGTGGCTACACCTTC.

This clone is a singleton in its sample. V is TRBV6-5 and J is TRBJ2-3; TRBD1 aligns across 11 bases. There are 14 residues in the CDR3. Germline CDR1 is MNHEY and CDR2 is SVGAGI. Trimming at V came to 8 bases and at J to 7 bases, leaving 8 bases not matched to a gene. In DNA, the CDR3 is TGTGCCAGCCGCGGGACAGGGGGTCGGTATACGCAGTATTTT. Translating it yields CASRGTGGRYTQYF.

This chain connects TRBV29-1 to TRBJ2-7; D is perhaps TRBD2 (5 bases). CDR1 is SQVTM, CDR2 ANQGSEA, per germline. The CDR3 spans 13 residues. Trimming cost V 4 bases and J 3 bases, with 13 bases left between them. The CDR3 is CSVARGRIYEQYF. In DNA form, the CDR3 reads TGCAGCGTTGCACGCGGGCGGATCTACGAGCAGTACTTC.

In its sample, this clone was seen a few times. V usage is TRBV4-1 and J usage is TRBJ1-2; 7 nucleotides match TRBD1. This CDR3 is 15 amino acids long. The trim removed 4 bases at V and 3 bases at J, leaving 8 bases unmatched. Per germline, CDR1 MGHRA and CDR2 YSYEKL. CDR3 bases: TGCGCCAGCAGCCGAAGGACAGGCGGGGACTATGGCTACACCTTC. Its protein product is CASSRRTGGDYGYTF.

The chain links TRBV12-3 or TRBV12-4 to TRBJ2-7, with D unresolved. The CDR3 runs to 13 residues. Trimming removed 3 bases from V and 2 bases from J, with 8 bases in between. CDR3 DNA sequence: TGTGCCAGCAGTTTCGGTCCTGCCTACGAGCAGTACTTC. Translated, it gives CASSFGPAYEQYF.